A single sample gave rise to the 26 T cell receptor beta chains below, sequenced in a study of OX40 agonist ivuxolimab in advanced cancers. TCRdb keeps only in-frame clones here, not all; method: immunoSEQ multiplex PCR. This sample has 130,000 or so clones; approximately 90% occur once, and the top ten carry about 1%. The material sequenced was CD4+ or CD8+ T cells sorted from blood, taken in a trial of the OX40 agonist ivuxolimab. These receptors all come from an adult with an advanced solid tumor such as melanoma, head and neck, liver or kidney cancer.

This clone was seen more than once but under ten times. This CDR3 reads CASSLGLAGGYYEQYF. In nucleotides, the CDR3 is TGCGCCAGCAGCTTGGGGCTAGCGGGAGGGTACTACGAGCAGTACTTC. This chain links TRBV5-1 with TRBJ2-7; 12 bases map to TRBD2. Germline assignment: CDR1 SGHRS and CDR2 YFSETQ. The CDR3 consists of 16 residues. Losses at the gene ends were 0 bases for V and 3 bases for J; bases not matched to a gene: 4.

The rearrangement joins TRBV6-1 to TRBJ2-1; 8 positions agree with TRBD1. Trimming took 4 bases from V and 2 from J; bases not matched to a gene: 7. Germline V gives CDR1 MNHNS, CDR2 SASEGT. This CDR3 has 16 amino acids. In DNA, the CDR3 is TGTGCCAGCAGTGGGACAGGGAAGGGGGCCTACAATGAGCAGTTCTTC. This translates into CASSGTGKGAYNEQFF.

This sequence joins TRBV29-1 and TRBJ2-1, with 8 bases identical to TRBD2. The V segment lost 6 bases and the J segment 3 bases; nucleotides outside the gene matches: 7. Germline CDR1 SQVTM, CDR2 ANQGSEA. The CDR3 has 14 residues. Here the CDR3 DNA reads TGCAGCGTCCGAGCGGGAGCCCTCTACAATGAGCAGTTCTTC. As protein: CSVRAGALYNEQFF.

This chain connects TRBV9 to TRBJ2-5; 7 positions match TRBD1. Losses at the gene ends were 0 bases for V and 5 bases for J; bases not matched to a gene: 7. Germline V gene data show CDR1 as SGDLS and CDR2 as YYNGEE. There are 15 residues in the CDR3. The CDR3 DNA follows: TGTGCCAGCAGCGTAGACGAGGGGGCAGGGGAGACCCAGTACTTC. Protein product: CASSVDEGAGETQYF.

V is TRBV7-3 and J is TRBJ2-3; D is perhaps TRBD1 (6 bases). V shed 5 bases and J shed 0 bases, with 9 bases lying between them. The CDR3 contains 14 residues. CDR1 is SGHTA and CDR2 is FQGTGA in the germline V gene. The CDR3 DNA sequence: TGTGCCAGCAGCCCAGGGGCTAGCACAGATACGCAGTATTTT. Amino acids: CASSPGASTDTQYF.

This rearrangement joins TRBV5-1 to TRBJ1-4; the D is unclear. CDR1 and CDR2 from the germline V gene are SGHRS and YFSETQ. Trimming cost V 2 bases and J 6 bases, with 11 bases left between them. The CDR3 extends over 14 amino acids. The CDR3 sequence: CASSFLDLDEKLFF. The CDR3 region has the DNA TGCGCCAGCAGCTTCCTTGATCTTGATGAAAAACTGTTTTTT.

The genes are TRBV9 and TRBJ2-1; no clear D gene. This CDR3 contains 17 residues. CDR1 and CDR2 from the germline V gene are SGDLS and YYNGEE. The germline V and J ends were trimmed by 4 bases and 0 bases, with 17 bases remaining between them. CDR3 bases: TGTGCCAGCAGCCGGTTGGGTGGTTACTCCTCCTACAATGAGCAGTTCTTC. It is translated as CASSRLGGYSSYNEQFF.

CDR3 loop: CASSPGPGGLYGYTF. CDR3 nucleotides: TGTGCCAGTAGCCCCGGGCCAGGAGGGCTCTATGGCTACACCTTC. V gene TRBV19 combines with J gene TRBJ1-2; no clear D gene. The CDR3 has 15 amino acids. V gave up 6 bases and J gave up 4 bases, with 18 bases separating them. Per germline, CDR1 LNHDA and CDR2 SQIVND (reference sequence).

The V call is TRBV19, the J call TRBJ2-2, with 8 nucleotides matching TRBD2. With 6 bases clipped from V and 5 bases from J, the junction kept 5 bases outside the gene matches. CDR3 size: 14 residues. From germline, CDR1 is LNHDA and CDR2 SQIVND (reference sequence). Written as DNA, the CDR3 is TGTGCCAGTAGAGAGCGGGGGAGGACCGGGGAGCTGTTTTTT. Its translation is CASRERGRTGELFF. The full variable domain, completed using reference TRBV19 and TRBJ2-2, is DGGITQSPKYLFRKEGQNVTLSCEQNLNHDAMYWYRQDPGQGLRLIYYSQIVNDFQKGDIAEGYSVSREKKESFPLTVTSAQKNPTAFYLCASRERGRTGELFFGEGSRLTVL.

The chain carries TRBV7-2 and TRBJ1-5, with unresolved D. Trimming shortened V by 2 bases and J by 4 bases, and 6 bases separated the two germline ends. Germline V CDR1 and CDR2: SGHTA, FQGNSA. The length of the CDR3 is 13 residues. The CDR3 protein is CASSLRENQPQHF. In DNA, the CDR3 is TGTGCCAGCAGCTTACGGGAAAATCAGCCCCAGCATTTT.

This chain joins TRBV7-8 and TRBJ2-7, with 14 bases aligning to TRBD2. The J segment lost 7 bases and the V segment lost 5 bases, leaving 7 bases of the junction unmatched. The CDR3 is 15 residues long. CDR1 is SGHVS, CDR2 FQNEAQ, per germline. The CDR3 loop is CASSTTSGRALEQYF. The CDR3 DNA follows: TGTGCCAGCAGCACGACTAGCGGGAGGGCCCTGGAGCAGTACTTC.

The V gene is TRBV5-1, the J gene TRBJ2-7, with 8 bases lining up with TRBD1. V gave up 4 bases and J gave up 4 bases; unmatched junction bases: 10. CDR3 length equals 15 residues. Looked up from germline, CDR1 is SGHRS and CDR2 is YFSETQ. This chain's CDR3 is CASSPTRQGAYEQYF. CDR3 bases: TGCGCCAGCAGCCCTACACGTCAGGGGGCATACGAGCAGTACTTC.

The chain combines TRBV28 with TRBJ1-2; TRBD1 matches 8 bases. Germline assignment: CDR1 MDHEN and CDR2 SYDVKM. The CDR3 has 12 amino acids. The J segment lost 5 bases and the V segment lost 5 bases, leaving 1 base of the junction unmatched. CDR3 residues: CASSRQGYGYTF. CDR3 DNA: TGTGCCAGCAGTAGACAGGGGTATGGCTACACCTTC.

The V and J genes are TRBV4-3 and TRBJ2-5; D possibly corresponds to TRBD2 (5 bases). V dropped 1 base and J dropped 5 bases, with 11 bases sitting between them. The CDR3 is 14 residues long. Per germline, CDR1 LGHNA and CDR2 YSLEER. The CDR3 loop is CASSQVTSGETQYF. Here the CDR3 DNA reads TGCGCCAGCAGCCAAGTCACTAGTGGTGAGACCCAGTACTTC.

The chain couples TRBV28 to TRBJ2-4; D gene unclear. V lost 4 bases and J 11 bases, leaving 21 bases between the germline ends. This CDR3 has 15 residues. Per the germline V gene, CDR1 is MDHEN and CDR2 is SYDVKM. CDR3 sequence reads: CASSSGPVPSGFQYF. DNA of the CDR3: TGTGCCAGCAGTTCCGGACCGGTTCCCTCTGGGTTTCAGTACTTC.

The chain employs TRBV5-4 and TRBJ1-2; TRBD1 matches at 7 bases. Germline-derived CDR1 and CDR2 are SGHNT and YYREEE (reference sequence). This CDR3 has 15 amino acids. Trimming removed 0 bases from V and 4 bases from J; junction bases left unmatched: 6. The CDR3 loop is CASSLGPGQSYGYTF. CDR3 DNA: TGTGCCAGCAGCTTGGGGCCGGGACAGTCCTATGGCTACACCTTC.

The chain joins TRBV6-5 to TRBJ2-7; D may be TRBD1 (6 bases). Per the germline V gene, CDR1 is MNHEY and CDR2 is SVGAGI. V was pared by 5 bases and J by 6 bases, with 17 bases between. This CDR3 has 14 residues. CDR3 residues: CASSPTWGQGEQYF. The CDR3 region has the DNA TGTGCCAGCAGTCCGACGTGGGGGCAGGGCGAGCAGTACTTC.

This chain links TRBV6-6 with TRBJ1-4; a weak D match, TRBD1 (6 bases). The CDR3 is 16 amino acids. The germline gives CDR1 MNHNY, CDR2 SVGAGI (reference sequence). With 0 bases removed from V and 3 bases from J, the gap between germline ends came to 11 bases. Written as DNA, the CDR3 is TGTGCCAGCAGTTACTCGACAGGCATGCCTAATGAAAAACTGTTTTTT. Its translation is CASSYSTGMPNEKLFF.

The V call is TRBV10-3, the J call TRBJ2-1; D unresolved. Germline assignment: CDR1 ENHRY and CDR2 SYGVKD. Trimming removed 8 bases from V and 8 bases from J, with 13 bases in between. This CDR3 comprises 12 residues. The DNA for the CDR3 is TGTGCCATCGGGCGAGATAGTGATGAGCAGTTCTTC. This sequence encodes CAIGRDSDEQFF.

The rearrangement links TRBV5-1 to TRBJ1-2; D unclear. This CDR3 spans 13 amino acids. The V and J ends lost 4 bases and 2 bases respectively, with 9 bases between them. The germline CDR1 and CDR2 sequences are SGHRS and YFSETQ. In DNA, the CDR3 is TGCGCCAGCAGCCCGGCGGGGAACTATGGCTACACCTTC. Protein product: CASSPAGNYGYTF.

The chain uses TRBV5-1 and TRBJ1-1; TRBD1 matches at 7 bases. CDR1 is SGHRS, CDR2 YFSETQ, per germline. The CDR3 contains 16 residues. V shed 0 bases, J shed 1 base, and the junction held 6 bases outside the gene matches. The CDR3 is CASSLVGTAQNTEAFF. DNA for the CDR3: TGCGCCAGCAGCTTGGTTGGGACAGCTCAGAACACTGAAGCTTTCTTT.

The chain carries TRBV28 and TRBJ2-2, with 7 bases identical to TRBD1. The CDR3 covers 17 residues. The germline V gene has CDR1 MDHEN and CDR2 SYDVKM. J was trimmed by 1 base and V by 8 bases; bases with no gene match: 13. CDR3 in amino acids: CASGEGGQPQNTGELFF. CDR3 in DNA: TGTGCCAGCGGGGAAGGGGGACAGCCTCAGAACACCGGGGAGCTGTTTTTT. Variable domain in full (rest from reference TRBV28 and TRBJ2-2): DVKVTQSSRYLVKRTGEKVFLECVQDMDHENMFWYRQDPGLGLRLIYFSYDVKMKEKGDIPEGYSVSREKKERFSLILESASTNQTSMYLCASGEGGQPQNTGELFFGEGSRLTVL.

This clone was seen only once. V gene TRBV5-8 combines with J gene TRBJ2-5, with D maybe TRBD2 (6 bases). Germline CDR1 SGHTS, CDR2 YDEGEE. Trimming cost V 1 base and J 5 bases, with 18 bases left between them. This CDR3 spans 16 amino acids. The CDR3 DNA sequence: TGTGCCAGCAGCTTGTGGGGTTCGGGGGAAACGGAGACCCAGTACTTC. Protein product: CASSLWGSGETETQYF.

This clone was observed once. The chain is built from TRBV27 and TRBJ2-1; TRBD2 agrees at 9 bases. The ends lost 3 bases at V and 0 bases at J; junction bases unmatched: 6. This CDR3 is 17 amino acids long. The V gene's germline CDR1 is MNHEY and CDR2 SMNVEV (reference sequence). CDR3 nucleotide sequence: TGTGCCAGCAGTTTTACTAGCGGGCCCCCCTCCTACAATGAGCAGTTCTTC. Translation: CASSFTSGPPSYNEQFF.

The sample holds a few counts of this clone. This sequence joins TRBV9 and TRBJ2-7; TRBD1 matches 7 bases. This CDR3 is built from 14 residues. Germline CDR1 is SGDLS and CDR2 is YYNGEE. Trimming cost V 3 bases and J 3 bases; bases outside gene matches: 6. Written as DNA, the CDR3 is TGTGCCAGCAGCGCACGGGACAGTCTCTACGAGCAGTACTTC. Amino acids: CASSARDSLYEQYF.

This clone turned up a few times. The V and J genes are TRBV29-1 and TRBJ1-1; D remains unclear. V lost 7 bases, J lost 1 base, and 16 bases lay in between. CDR3 length: 14 residues. CDR1 and CDR2 (germline): SQVTM, ANQGSEA. CDR3 in DNA: TGCAGCGCTTCCGTGAGGTCGGCGAACACTGAAGCTTTCTTT. Residues: CSASVRSANTEAFF.